This T cell receptor (beta chain) appears in the sequencing data of a study of identifying expanded T cells in peripheral blood. The study, taken as a whole, reports: Clone count variance between roughly 2-week samples rose with total template count.

The table came from immunoSEQ multiplex PCR; TCRdb's copy has only in-frame clones and leaves some out. This sample has approximately 79,000 clones, with roughly nine tenths found just once. Concerning this clone: Its antigen is not known.

The CDR3 runs to 14 residues. The receptor's source is a person aged 18 to 70 in good health. The sequencing input was blood. This chain uses TRBV21-1 with TRBJ2-7; the tabulated D call, TRBD2, remains unverified against the DNA. TRBV21-1 is given as a pseudogene. The CDR3 here is CASSSRSHSYEQYF. As DNA, the CDR3 is TGTGCCAGCAGTAGTCGTTCCCACTCCTACGAGCAGTACTTC.